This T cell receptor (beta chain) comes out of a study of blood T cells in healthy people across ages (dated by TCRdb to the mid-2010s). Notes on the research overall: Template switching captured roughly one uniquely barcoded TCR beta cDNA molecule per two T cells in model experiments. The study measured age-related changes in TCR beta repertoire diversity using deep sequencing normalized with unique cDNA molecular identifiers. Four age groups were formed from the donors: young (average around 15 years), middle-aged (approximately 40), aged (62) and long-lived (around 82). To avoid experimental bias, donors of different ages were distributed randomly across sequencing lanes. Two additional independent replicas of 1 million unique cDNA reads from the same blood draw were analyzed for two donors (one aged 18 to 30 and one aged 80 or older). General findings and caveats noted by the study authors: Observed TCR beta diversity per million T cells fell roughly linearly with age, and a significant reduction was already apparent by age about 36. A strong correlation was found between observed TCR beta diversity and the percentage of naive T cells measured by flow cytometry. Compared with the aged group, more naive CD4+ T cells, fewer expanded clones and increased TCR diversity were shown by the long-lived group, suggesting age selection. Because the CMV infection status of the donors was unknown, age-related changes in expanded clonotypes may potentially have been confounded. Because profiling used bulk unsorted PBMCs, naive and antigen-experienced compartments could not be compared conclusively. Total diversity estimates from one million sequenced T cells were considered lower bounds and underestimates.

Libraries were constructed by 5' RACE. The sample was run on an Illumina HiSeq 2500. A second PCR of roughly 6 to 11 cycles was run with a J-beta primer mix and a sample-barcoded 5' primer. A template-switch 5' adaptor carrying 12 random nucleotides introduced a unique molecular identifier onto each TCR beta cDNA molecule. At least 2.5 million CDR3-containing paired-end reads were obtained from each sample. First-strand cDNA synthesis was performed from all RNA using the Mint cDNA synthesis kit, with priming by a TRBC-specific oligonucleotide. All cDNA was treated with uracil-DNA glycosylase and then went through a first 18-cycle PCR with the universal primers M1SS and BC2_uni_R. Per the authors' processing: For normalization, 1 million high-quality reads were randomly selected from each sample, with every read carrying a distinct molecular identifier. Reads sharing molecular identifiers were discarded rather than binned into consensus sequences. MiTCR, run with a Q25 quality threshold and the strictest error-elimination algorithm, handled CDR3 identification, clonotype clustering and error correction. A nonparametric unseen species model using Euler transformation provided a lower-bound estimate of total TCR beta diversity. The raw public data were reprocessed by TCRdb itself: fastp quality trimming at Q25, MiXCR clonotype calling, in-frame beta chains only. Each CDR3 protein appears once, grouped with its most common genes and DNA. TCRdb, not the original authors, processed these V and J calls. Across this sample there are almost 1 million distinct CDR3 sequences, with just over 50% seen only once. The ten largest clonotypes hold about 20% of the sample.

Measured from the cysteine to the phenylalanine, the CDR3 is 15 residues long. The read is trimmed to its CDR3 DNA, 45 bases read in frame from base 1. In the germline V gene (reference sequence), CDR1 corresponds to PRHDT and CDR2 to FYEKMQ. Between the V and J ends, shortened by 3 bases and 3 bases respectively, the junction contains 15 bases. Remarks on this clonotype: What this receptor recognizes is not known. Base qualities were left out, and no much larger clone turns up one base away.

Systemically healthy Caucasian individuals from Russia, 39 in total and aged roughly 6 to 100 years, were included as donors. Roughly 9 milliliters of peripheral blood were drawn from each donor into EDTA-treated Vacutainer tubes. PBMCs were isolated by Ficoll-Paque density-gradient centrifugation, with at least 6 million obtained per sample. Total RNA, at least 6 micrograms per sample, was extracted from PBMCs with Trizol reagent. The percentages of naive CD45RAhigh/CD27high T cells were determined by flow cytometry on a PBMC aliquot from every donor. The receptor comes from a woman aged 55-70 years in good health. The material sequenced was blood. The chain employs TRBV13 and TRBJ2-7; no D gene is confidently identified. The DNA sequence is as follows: TGTGCCAGCAGCTTGGAAGGGTCAAACATCTACGAGCAGTACTTC. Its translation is CASSLEGSNIYEQYF.